The 12 T cell receptor beta chains below come from one sample, sequenced in a study of cytomegalovirus exposure and HLA in healthy donors. PCR used 60 Vbeta primers and 13 Jbeta primers. Some clones are missing from TCRdb's copy, which holds only in-frame ones; the method was immunoSEQ multiplex PCR. The data show about 160,000 clones, roughly 77% seen once. The sequencing input was PBMCs. The receptors originated from a man between 25 and 39 years old in good health and CMV-seropositive.

The chain has TRBV4-1 and TRBJ2-5; 7 bases are a match to TRBD2. Trimming cost V 1 base and J 7 bases; bases outside gene matches: 3. The CDR3 is 13 amino acids. Germline CDR1 MGHRA, CDR2 YSYEKL. The CDR3 spells CASSQGAGPTQYF. CDR3 in DNA: TGCGCCAGCAGCCAAGGAGCGGGGCCGACCCAGTACTTC.

This clone came up a few times. The gene calls are TRBV6-5 and TRBJ2-5; TRBD2 is a possible D gene (5 bases). Judging by the DNA end, TRBJ2-7 fits better; the J call may be wrong. This CDR3 is 13 amino acids long. Germline loops: CDR1 MNHEY, CDR2 SVGAGI. CDR3: CASRPRGSGEQYF. In nucleotides, the CDR3 is TGTGCCAGCAGGCCCCGGGGTAGTGGCGAGCAGTACTTC.

The genes are TRBV5-1 and TRBJ2-5, with 9 bases fitting TRBD1. Per germline, CDR1 SGHRS and CDR2 YFSETQ. The CDR3 consists of 15 residues. The V gene end was trimmed by 3 bases and the J gene end by 2 bases; junction bases not matched to a gene: 5. The CDR3 DNA reads TGCGCCAGCAGCTGGACAGGGGACATTCAAGAGACCCAGTACTTC. It yields the protein CASSWTGDIQETQYF.

V is TRBV6-5 and J is TRBJ2-3; TRBD1 matches 10 bases. This CDR3 comprises 12 residues. The V segment lost 5 bases and the J segment 9 bases; nucleotides outside the gene matches: 2. Per the germline V gene, CDR1 is MNHEY and CDR2 is SVGAGI. This CDR3 reads CASSGQGVTQYF. CDR3 in DNA: TGTGCCAGCAGTGGACAGGGGGTCACGCAGTATTTT.

The J gene is TRBJ1-5, the V gene TRBV4-3; D not resolved. Germline V CDR1 and CDR2: LGHNA, YSLEER. The length of the CDR3 is 15 residues. V lost 4 bases to trimming and J lost 5 bases, with 15 bases between them. The CDR3 bases are TGCGCCAGCAGCCGCGCTTACAGTAGAGATCAGCCCCAGCATTTT. This sequence encodes CASSRAYSRDQPQHF.

This rearrangement joins TRBV25-1 to TRBJ2-1, with 10 bases matching TRBD1. Trimming took 6 bases from V and 1 from J; bases not matched to a gene: 3. The germline V gene has CDR1 MGHDK and CDR2 SYGVNS. The CDR3 has 15 amino acids. The CDR3 DNA reads as TGTGCCAGCAGCCTGGGACAGGGGTCCTACAATGAGCAGTTCTTC. Protein product: CASSLGQGSYNEQFF.

The rearrangement links TRBV9 to TRBJ2-3; 7 nucleotides line up with TRBD1. CDR3 length: 15 residues. J was trimmed by 1 base and V by 4 bases; bases with no gene match: 6. The germline CDR1 and CDR2 sequences are SGDLS and YYNGEE. The CDR3 nucleotides are TGTGCCAGCAGCAGGGGGCCGACTCGCACAGATACGCAGTATTTT. Protein product: CASSRGPTRTDTQYF.

The chain recombines TRBV6-1 with TRBJ1-1; 9 bases line up with TRBD1. This CDR3 spans 14 amino acids. Germline CDR1 MNHNS, CDR2 SASEGT. J gave up 7 bases and V 6 bases, and 9 bases lay outside the gene matches. CDR3 coding DNA: TGTGCCAGCAGCGATACAGGGGGCTATCGTGAAGCTTTCTTT. It codes for CASSDTGGYREAFF.

This chain links TRBV10-3 with TRBJ2-3, with D possibly TRBD1 on 6 matching bases. This CDR3 comprises 13 residues. Germline CDR1 ENHRY, CDR2 SYGVKD. Trimming shortened V by 9 bases and J by 0 bases, and 10 bases separated the two germline ends. The CDR3, as DNA: TGTGCCATTAGGACAGAGAGCACAGATACGCAGTATTTT. Its translation is CAIRTESTDTQYF.

This clone was counted a single time. V usage is TRBV14 and J usage is TRBJ1-3; no clear D. Germline CDR1 and CDR2: SGHDN and FVKESK. This CDR3 contains 13 residues. V lost 1 base and J lost 4, with 5 bases in between. CDR3 DNA: TGTGCCAGCAGCCAAGGGGCAGGAAACACCATATATTTT. Protein product: CASSQGAGNTIYF.

The chain recombines TRBV11-2 with TRBJ2-7; a possible D gene is TRBD1 (6 bases). Germline loops: CDR1 SGHAT, CDR2 FQNNGV. V was cut by 5 bases and J by 7 bases, with 18 bases left in between. This CDR3 contains 14 residues. This CDR3 is CASSPQGMGWEQYF. The CDR3 nucleotides read TGTGCCAGCAGCCCACAGGGTATGGGCTGGGAGCAGTACTTC.

This rearrangement joins TRBV9 to TRBJ2-3; 9 positions agree with TRBD1. After removal of 4 bases from V and 3 bases from J, the junction contained 9 bases not matched to a gene. Germline CDR1 is SGDLS and CDR2 is YYNGEE. The CDR3 length is 16 residues. The CDR3 DNA reads TGTGCCAGCAGCATAAACCGGGACAGGGTTACAGATACGCAGTATTTT. The encoded protein is CASSINRDRVTDTQYF. Full variable domain (remainder filled in from reference TRBV9 and TRBJ2-3): DSGVTQTPKHLITATGQRVTLRCSPRSGDLSVYWYQQSLDQGLQFLIQYYNGEERAKGNILERFSAQQFPDLHSELNLSSLELGDSALYFCASSINRDRVTDTQYFGPGTRLTVL.